The sequence of this TCR beta chain was determined in a study of response to subunit inactivated influenza vaccine. MiXCR was run by TCRdb on the RT-PCR reads, yielding one entry per CDR3 protein. This table holds some 540,000 distinct CDR3 sequences, around 25% found once. The sample was also reused in another study, on T cells expressing NK-cell markers. That study adds: 5'RACE template switching with UMIs produced the TCR beta cDNA. HCMV seropositivity characterized seven of the eight sequenced donors, and seronegativity one.

The input for sequencing was CD4+ T cells sorted from PBMCs, taken 11 to 12 days after vaccination. The receptor's source is a man aged 50 to 60 who received an inactivated influenza vaccine.

As DNA, the CDR3 is TGTGCCAGCAGTCCAACACCGGGACTAGTCAATGAGCAGTTCTTC. It translates to CASSPTPGLVNEQFF. The V call is TRBV27, the J call TRBJ2-1, with 8 bases fitting TRBD2. The V gene end was trimmed by 5 bases and the J gene end by 6 bases; junction bases not matched to a gene: 9. In germline, CDR1 is MNHEY, CDR2 SMNVEV (reference sequence). The CDR3 loop spans 15 amino acids.